This entry features one T cell receptor beta chain sequence. What this receptor recognizes is not known. No base quality information exists; no much larger clone differs at one position. The immunoSEQ Assay was used to sequence TCR beta CDR3 regions from DNA. On the authors' methods: T cell density was computed as TCR beta template counts normalized to usable DNA estimated by amplifying housekeeping genes. The preseqR package was used to estimate richness by extrapolating to 400,000 templates for PBMC samples and to 120,000 templates for tissue samples. Clonality was taken to be one minus Pielou's evenness. Tissue-enriched TCRs were identified by differential abundance testing using productive amino-acid clonotypes, minimum total count 5 and alpha 0.1. The Jaccard Index and the Morisita Overlap Index were used to measure how much the repertoires overlapped between compartments. GLIPH clustered TCR beta CDR3s with public tetramer-defined viral CDR3s; viral motifs required at least three viral sequences plus V-gene enrichment. TCRdb provides this immuneACCESS table in a form limited to in-frame rearrangements. Some clones are lacking; in checked studies, under half of them reflect an unresolved V gene, and why the rest are absent is not known. For V, J and clone size, that table is used; D and trimming come from the DNA. The sample table records 10,000 to 13,000 clones; around 47% of these occur just once. The ten largest make up around 4% of the sample.

The entry originates in a study of T cells in localized non-small cell lung cancer (dated by TCRdb to the early 2020s). Turning to the overall study: T cell repertoires of 200 to 300 early-stage NSCLC patients were analyzed, with tumors being compared against uninvolved tumor-adjacent lungs. The cohort comprised around 240 treatment-naïve NSCLC patients with resected, localized lung tumors. Of the NSCLC patients, 129 were male and around 99 were female, and the mean age was approximately 64 years. What the research found in general, with its limitations: A median of 57 of the top 100 tumor clones turned up in the paired uninvolved adjacent lung, and around 27 of those clones also ranked among the top 100 of that same adjacent lung. Multi-region tumor sequencing was not performed, so intratumor heterogeneity could not be excluded. Longer overall survival was associated with higher blood T cell density, whereas shorter survival was associated with higher adjacent-lung clonality. Uninvolved tumor-adjacent lung showed the highest T cell clonality, higher than tumor, which suggests more focused antigenic responses in the uninvolved tumor-adjacent lung. Because the study design was exploratory, TCR variables were selected using unadjusted p-values without false-discovery rate correction.

The starting material was lymph node tissue, obtained before any cancer treatment. The sequence was obtained from a woman aged 40-69 years with stage II squamous cell lung carcinoma.

The DNA sequence is given as TGTGCCAGCAGTGAGACGGACAGGGCGTCCTATGGCTACACCTTC. Its protein is CASSETDRASYGYTF. The chain employs TRBV9 and TRBJ1-2, with 8 bases in between that match TRBD1. The germline V gene supplies CDR1 SGDLS and CDR2 YYNGEE. V lost 5 bases and J lost 4 bases, and the count of bases not matched to a germline gene is 10. The CDR3 runs 15 amino acids, cysteine and phenylalanine included. The only DNA kept is the CDR3, 45 bases in frame from the first base.